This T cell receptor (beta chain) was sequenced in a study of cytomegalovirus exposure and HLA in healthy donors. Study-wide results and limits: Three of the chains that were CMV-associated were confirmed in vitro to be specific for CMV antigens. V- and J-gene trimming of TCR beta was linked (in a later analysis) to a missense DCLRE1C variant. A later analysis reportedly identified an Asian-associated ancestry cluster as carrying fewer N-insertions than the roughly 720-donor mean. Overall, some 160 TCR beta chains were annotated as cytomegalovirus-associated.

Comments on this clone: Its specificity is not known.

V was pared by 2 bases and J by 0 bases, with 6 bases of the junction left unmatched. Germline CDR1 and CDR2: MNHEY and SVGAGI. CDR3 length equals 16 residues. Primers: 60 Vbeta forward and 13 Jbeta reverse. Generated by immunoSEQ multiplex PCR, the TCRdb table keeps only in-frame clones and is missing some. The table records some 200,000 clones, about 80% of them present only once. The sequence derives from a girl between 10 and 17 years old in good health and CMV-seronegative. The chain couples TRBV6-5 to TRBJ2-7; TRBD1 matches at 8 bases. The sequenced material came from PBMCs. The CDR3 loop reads CASSYRRTGHSYEQYF. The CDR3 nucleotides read TGTGCCAGCAGTTACAGAAGGACAGGGCACTCCTACGAGCAGTACTTC.